This T cell receptor beta chain was observed in a study of blood T cell repertoires in COVID-19. Study overall: The United States, Italy and Spain provided the acute and convalescent COVID-19 samples.

Deletions cut 2 bases from V and 0 bases from J, with 18 bases between. The length of the CDR3 is 18 residues. Germline assignment: CDR1 SGHRS and CDR2 YFSETQ. In the authors' workflow: Using reference gene primer amplification, nucleated cell counts were estimated. Generated by immunoSEQ multiplex PCR, the TCRdb table keeps only in-frame clones and is missing some. V and J calls and clone size come straight from that table; D and trimming were deduced from the DNA. The sample carries fewer than 350,000 clones, around 85% recorded once. Individuals drawn from 24 US areas were about 18 to 95 years old. Assignment of participants to cohorts was predicated upon participant-reported clinical history.

This clonotype was sampled from a woman aged 50 to 65 who had recovered from COVID-19. The specimen sequenced was PBMCs or T cells enriched from blood (not recorded which). V and J are TRBV5-1 and TRBJ2-1; maybe TRBD2 (5 bases). Here the CDR3 reads CASSFSPSSASSYNEQFF. The DNA of the CDR3 is TGCGCCAGCAGCTTTTCCCCTAGTAGCGCGAGCTCCTACAATGAGCAGTTCTTC.